In its sample, the clone carrying this T cell receptor (beta chain) was seen a few times. Its target is unknown. These data originate in a study of T cell repertoires in cytomegalovirus infection. Broader study findings: Within the response measured ex vivo, HLA-C-restricted CMV-specific TCR beta clonotypes were dominant.

The CDR3 loop spans 18 amino acids. Trimming took 4 bases from V and 0 from J, leaving 20 bases between them. Germline assignment: CDR1 MDHEN and CDR2 SYDVKM. Each CDR3 protein is one row after TCRdb ran MiXCR on the reads. This table holds around 630,000 distinct CDR3 sequences, 20% to 25% found once. This receptor was obtained from a human donor in good health (CMV status not recorded). Some clones in this sample may be carry-over from other donors' samples. The chain uses TRBV28 and TRBJ2-3; D may be TRBD2 (5 bases). The material sequenced was CD8+ T cells from PBMCs. Here the CDR3 DNA reads TGTGCCAGCAGTTCGGAGGTTTTGAGCAACCCTAGCACAGATACGCAGTATTTT. Protein: CASSSEVLSNPSTDTQYF. The variable domain in full, completed from reference TRBV28 and TRBJ2-3, reads DVKVTQSSRYLVKRTGEKVFLECVQDMDHENMFWYRQDPGLGLRLIYFSYDVKMKEKGDIPEGYSVSREKKERFSLILESASTNQTSMYLCASSSEVLSNPSTDTQYFGPGTRLTVL.